The 27 T cell receptor beta chains reported below all come from one sample, sequenced in a study of shared clonotypes between healthy human individuals. Sequencing used immunoSEQ multiplex PCR; TCRdb keeps in-frame clones, though not all of them. The profile shows hundreds of thousands of clones, about 91% of them singletons. CD45RO negativity and positive selection for CCR7 defined naive CD8 cells, a population that excluded terminally differentiated effector memory CD45RA+ cells. Sample: naive CD8+ T cells sorted from blood. The receptors were sampled from a man in his thirties or forties in good health.

The CDR3 is CSSGLAGTNYGYTF. CDR3 DNA: TGCAGCTCGGGCTTAGCAGGGACTAACTATGGCTACACCTTC. The rearrangement uses TRBV29-1 and TRBJ1-2, with D maybe TRBD1 (5 bases). V was clipped by 8 bases and J by 0 bases, with 16 bases between them. From germline, CDR1 is SQVTM and CDR2 ANQGSEA. This CDR3 is 14 amino acids long. Full variable domain (rest looked up from reference TRBV29-1 and TRBJ1-2): SAVISQKPSRDICQRGTSLTIQCQVDSQVTMMFWYRQQPGQSLTLIATANQGSEATYESGFVIDKFPISRPNLTFSTLTVSNMSPEDSSIYLCSSGLAGTNYGYTFGSGTRLTVV.

This clone turned up a few times. The V call is TRBV7-2, the J call TRBJ2-3; the match to TRBD2 covers 11 bases. J lost 4 bases, V lost 1 base, and 4 bases had no gene match. Germline V gene sequence: CDR1 SGHTA, CDR2 FQGNSA. CDR3 length: 16 amino acids. CDR3 amino acids: CASSLELAGVSDTQYF. In DNA form, the CDR3 reads TGTGCCAGCAGCTTAGAACTAGCGGGAGTTTCAGATACGCAGTATTTT.

V usage is TRBV28 and J usage is TRBJ2-5; D remains unclear. The CDR3 has 13 residues. Between the trimmed V and J ends, which lost 3 bases and 2 bases, there was a span of 7 bases. CDR1 MDHEN and CDR2 SYDVKM come from the germline V gene. The CDR3 region has the DNA TGTGCCAGCAGTTTCTCATCTCAAGAGACCCAGTACTTC. Translation gives CASSFSSQETQYF.

This chain links TRBV14 with TRBJ2-3; D is uncertain. CDR3 length equals 15 residues. Trimming removed 4 bases from V and 0 bases from J, with 11 bases in between. Germline CDR1 and CDR2: SGHDN and FVKESK. The CDR3 nucleotides read TGTGCCAGCAGCCGGGTTACAATCAGCACAGATACGCAGTATTTT. This gives the protein CASSRVTISTDTQYF.

V gene TRBV27 combines with J gene TRBJ2-2; D unresolved. The V gene lost 6 bases and the J gene lost 2 bases, with 4 bases spanning the gap. Germline CDR1 is MNHEY and CDR2 is SMNVEV (reference sequence). CDR3 length: 12 amino acids. CDR3 loop: CASRDNTGELFF. The CDR3 region has the DNA TGTGCCAGCAGAGATAACACCGGGGAGCTGTTTTTT.

The rearrangement joins TRBV27 to TRBJ2-2; maybe TRBD2 (6 bases). This CDR3 has 17 residues. In germline, CDR1 is MNHEY, CDR2 SMNVEV (reference sequence). The V gene lost 1 base and the J gene lost 2 bases, with 14 bases spanning the gap. The CDR3 sequence: CASSLWSPSANTGELFF. CDR3 coding DNA: TGTGCCAGCAGTTTATGGTCCCCTAGCGCTAACACCGGGGAGCTGTTTTTT.

The chain employs TRBV6-6 and TRBJ2-3; TRBD1 matches at 8 bases. The CDR3 contains 15 residues. Per germline, CDR1 MNHNY and CDR2 SVGAGI (reference sequence). The ends lost 8 bases at V and 0 bases at J; junction bases unmatched: 7. The CDR3 here is CASDRGQSSTDTQYF. CDR3 nucleotide sequence: TGTGCCAGCGACAGGGGTCAATCTAGCACAGATACGCAGTATTTT.

CDR3 amino acids: CASSDPDYEQYF. The CDR3 DNA follows: TGTGCCAGCAGTGACCCAGATTACGAGCAGTACTTC. The chain recombines TRBV6-5 with TRBJ2-7, with unresolved D. This CDR3 comprises 12 residues. Deletions cut 5 bases from V and 4 bases from J, with 9 bases between. Germline V lookup: CDR1 MNHEY, CDR2 SVGAGI.

This sequence joins TRBV2 and TRBJ2-5; D unresolved. Germline-derived CDR1 and CDR2 are SNHLY and FYNNEI. V lost 6 bases and J lost 3, with 20 bases in between. The CDR3 totals 16 residues. The CDR3: CASSGSLVVREETQYF. Here the CDR3 DNA reads TGTGCCAGCAGCGGTTCCTTAGTTGTTAGGGAAGAGACCCAGTACTTC.

V and J are TRBV11-2 and TRBJ2-7, with D perhaps matching TRBD2 (5 bases). Germline values: CDR1 SGHAT, CDR2 FQNNGV. Trimming removed 2 bases at V and 2 bases at J, with 13 bases between. The CDR3 length is 15 residues. CDR3 DNA sequence: TGTGCCAGCAGCTTATCGCGGCGGGCAGCCTACGAGCAGTACTTC. It specifies CASSLSRRAAYEQYF.

This chain joins TRBV29-1 and TRBJ2-1, with D perhaps TRBD2 (6 bases). The germline CDR1 and CDR2 sequences are SQVTM and ANQGSEA. The V end lost 2 bases, the J end lost 3 bases, and 8 bases lay between the germline ends. The CDR3 loop spans 13 amino acids. The CDR3 coding sequence is TGCAGCGTTGAACGCGGGAACTACAATGAGCAGTTCTTC. Translating gives CSVERGNYNEQFF.

The chain combines TRBV5-5 with TRBJ2-7; either TRBD1 or TRBD2 may supply D (5 bases each). This CDR3 is 14 amino acids long. Between the trimmed V and J ends, which lost 3 bases and 4 bases, there was a span of 14 bases. CDR1 is SGHKS, CDR2 YYEKEE, per germline (reference sequence). CDR3 residues: CASSSPGTRYEQYF. The CDR3 DNA reads TGTGCCAGCAGCTCTCCCGGGACCCGATACGAGCAGTACTTC.

The gene calls are TRBV27 and TRBJ2-7, with TRBD2 matching over 7 bases. The CDR3 totals 13 residues. Germline CDR1 is MNHEY and CDR2 is SMNVEV (reference sequence). V was clipped by 5 bases and J by 5 bases; unmatched bases: 6. The CDR3 sequence is CASSRGLLDEQYF. The CDR3, as DNA: TGTGCCAGCAGTAGGGGACTACTCGACGAGCAGTACTTC.

This clone was counted once. The chain links TRBV13 to TRBJ1-2, with D tentatively TRBD1 (6 bases). The CDR3 is made up of 14 amino acids. Trimming shortened V by 3 bases and J by 6 bases, and 14 bases separated the two germline ends. CDR1 PRHDT and CDR2 FYEKMQ come from the germline V gene (reference sequence). Here the CDR3 reads CASSFRGREDGYTF. CDR3 nucleotides: TGTGCCAGCAGCTTCAGGGGACGAGAGGATGGCTACACCTTC.

The J gene is TRBJ2-1, the V gene TRBV27, with D possibly matching TRBD2 (6 bases). The CDR3 covers 14 residues. Deletions cut 6 bases from V and 2 bases from J, with 11 bases between. CDR1 is MNHEY, CDR2 SMNVEV, per germline (reference sequence). CDR3 region: CASRSSGPYNEQFF. CDR3 DNA sequence: TGTGCCAGCAGATCCAGCGGGCCCTACAATGAGCAGTTCTTC.

Note on this clone: One end of the junction does not line up with germline, which may come from a read error. The chain recombines TRBV10-3 with TRBJ1-4; D might be TRBD1 (5 bases). Germline CDR1 is ENHRY and CDR2 is SYGVKD. The CDR3 is 13 amino acids. For the CDR3, the DNA is TGTGCCATCACTGAGGGACCTAATGAAAAACTGTTTTTT. This codes for CAITEGPNEKLFF.

This chain connects TRBV7-9 to TRBJ2-3, with D possibly being TRBD1 or TRBD2 (5 bases each). This CDR3 region has 14 residues. V lost 7 bases to trimming and J lost 4 bases, with 15 bases between them. The germline V gene has CDR1 SEHNR and CDR2 FQNEAQ (reference sequence). The CDR3 spells CASTMGVRADTQYF. DNA of the CDR3: TGTGCCAGCACCATGGGGGTCCGTGCAGATACGCAGTATTTT.

A word on this clone: The same CDR3 can be traced to other DNA sequences in this sample. The chain has TRBV11-2 and TRBJ2-1; 7 positions match TRBD2. This CDR3 spans 14 amino acids. Unmatched junction bases numbered 0, after V lost 1 base and J lost 3 bases. Germline lookup yields CDR1 SGHAT and CDR2 FQNNGV. CDR3 residues: CASSLAGGYNEQFF. CDR3 nucleotides: TGTGCCAGCAGCTTAGCGGGGGGCTACAATGAGCAGTTCTTC.

This chain links TRBV4-2 with TRBJ2-7; D remains ambiguous. This CDR3 has 12 amino acids. With 3 bases removed from V and 6 bases from J, the gap between germline ends came to 9 bases. CDR1 and CDR2 (germline): LGHNA, YNFKEQ. The CDR3 DNA is TGTGCCAGCAGCCAGGCAGAAGGCGAGCAGTACTTC. It is translated as CASSQAEGEQYF.

This clone has only a few counts. Since no conserved phenylalanine or tryptophan closes the CDR3, a read error is the likely cause. Because the CDR3's place on the DNA is in doubt, the DNA is left out and the CDR3 is given as listed by TCRdb. The chain carries TRBV5-8 and TRBJ1-4. Per germline, CDR1 SGHTS and CDR2 YDEGEE. Both ends counted, the CDR3 spans 11 residues. This chain's CDR3 is CASSWGADQTL.

This sequence joins TRBV7-9 and TRBJ2-1; 12 bases agree with TRBD1. Germline V gene lookup returns CDR1 SEHNR and CDR2 FQNEAQ (reference sequence). The CDR3 spans 14 residues. V shed 11 bases and J 9 bases; nucleotides not matched to a gene: 11. The CDR3 sequence is CAVVGQGAFGEQFF. DNA of the CDR3: TGTGCCGTTGTGGGACAGGGGGCTTTCGGTGAGCAGTTCTTC. Supplemented by reference TRBV7-9 and TRBJ2-1, the full variable domain reads DTGVSQNPRHKITKRGQNVTFRCDPISEHNRLYWYRQTLGQGPEFLTYFQNEAQLEKSRLLSDRFSAERPKGSFSTLEIQRTEQGDSAMYLCAVVGQGAFGEQFFGPGTRLTVL.

The gene calls are TRBV28 and TRBJ1-5; no clear D. With 3 bases removed from V and 4 bases from J, the gap between germline ends came to 16 bases. Germline V gene data show CDR1 as MDHEN and CDR2 as SYDVKM. This CDR3 is 16 amino acids long. As DNA, the CDR3 is TGTGCCAGCAGTTTTCCCCAGGCTGTCCAAAATCAGCCCCAGCATTTT. It codes for CASSFPQAVQNQPQHF. Supplemented by reference TRBV28 and TRBJ1-5, the full variable domain reads DVKVTQSSRYLVKRTGEKVFLECVQDMDHENMFWYRQDPGLGLRLIYFSYDVKMKEKGDIPEGYSVSREKKERFSLILESASTNQTSMYLCASSFPQAVQNQPQHFGDGTRLSIL.

J is TRBJ1-1 and V is TRBV6-1, with 8 bases that match TRBD1. This CDR3 has 17 amino acids. The germline gives CDR1 MNHNS, CDR2 SASEGT. V dropped 0 bases and J dropped 7; count of bases not matched to a gene: 13. The CDR3 DNA sequence: TGTGCCAGCAGTGAAGCGCGGGCAGGGGGCAAGGAAGGTGAAGCTTTCTTT. Protein: CASSEARAGGKEGEAFF.

The sample holds a few counts of this clone. This sequence joins TRBV7-9 and TRBJ2-1, with 7 nucleotides matching TRBD2. The V gene's germline CDR1 is SEHNR and CDR2 FQNEAQ (reference sequence). This CDR3 has 12 amino acids. V lost 4 bases, J lost 13 bases, and 7 bases stayed unmatched. CDR3 amino acids: CASSSASGDQFF. CDR3 bases: TGTGCCAGCAGCTCCGCTAGCGGCGACCAGTTCTTC. The whole variable domain, filled in from reference TRBV7-9 and TRBJ2-1, reads DTGVSQNPRHKITKRGQNVTFRCDPISEHNRLYWYRQTLGQGPEFLTYFQNEAQLEKSRLLSDRFSAERPKGSFSTLEIQRTEQGDSAMYLCASSSASGDQFFGPGTRLTVL.

The genes are TRBV5-5 and TRBJ2-5; D is undetermined. The CDR3 sequence is 14 residues long. From germline, CDR1 is SGHKS and CDR2 YYEKEE (reference sequence). V was pared by 0 bases and J by 5 bases, with 11 bases between. The CDR3 DNA sequence: TGTGCCAGCAGCTTGGTTAAGTATGGGGAGACCCAGTACTTC. Its protein is CASSLVKYGETQYF.

The chain joins TRBV28 to TRBJ2-7; the D gene is possibly TRBD2 (5 bases). The V end was cut by 6 bases, the J end by 9 bases, with 24 bases between. This CDR3 spans 15 amino acids. Per germline, CDR1 MDHEN and CDR2 SYDVKM. The CDR3 DNA reads TGTGCCAGCAGCTCGTTGGGTAGCGACCTTTTAGGGCAGTACTTC. It specifies CASSSLGSDLLGQYF.

The chain carries TRBV28 and TRBJ2-1; D remains unclear. The V end was cut by 4 bases, the J end by 8 bases, with 12 bases between. The CDR3 extends over 13 amino acids. Germline V lookup: CDR1 MDHEN, CDR2 SYDVKM. CDR3 DNA sequence: TGTGCCAGCAGTTCGGGCATTAGCTATGAGCAGTTCTTC. Protein: CASSSGISYEQFF.